A selection of T cell receptor beta chains follows, all from one sample in a study of cytomegalovirus exposure and HLA in healthy donors. The method was immunoSEQ multiplex PCR; TCRdb's version includes in-frame clones alone and lacks a portion of them. The profile shows approximately 190,000 clones, under 90% of them singletons. The sample comprised PBMCs. The receptor set was obtained from a boy aged 2 to 10 in good health and CMV-seronegative. CDR3s include the opening cysteine and the closing phenylalanine or tryptophan. The D gene is left open where the match is weak. For some rows the clone size is stated as once, few or many, or as a class when expanded; others skip it.

TRBV4-1,.,TRBJ2-3,TRBD1,TGCGCCAGCAGCCACCCCCAGGGGGCCACAGATACGCAGTATTTT,CASSHPQGATDTQYF
TRBV6-1,.,TRBJ1-2,.,TGTGCCAGCAGTGAAGGGCACCGAAACTATGGCTACACCTTC,CASSEGHRNYGYTF
TRBV7-2,.,TRBJ1-6,.,TGTGCCAGCAGCTCAACGCTGGTGGGGGGTCGTTCACCCCTCCACTTT,CASSSTLVGGRSPLHF
TRBV27,.,TRBJ1-5,.,TGTGCCAGCAGTTTTTCGGGGCAGCCCCAGCATTTT,CASSFSGQPQHF
TRBV19,.,TRBJ1-4,.,TGTGCCAGTAGCCGACAGGAAAAACTGTTTTTT,CASSRQEKLFF
TRBV7-2,.,TRBJ2-3,TRBD1,TGTGCCAGCAGCTTAGTAGGGGGCCGGGGCACAGATACGCAGTATTTT,CASSLVGGRGTDTQYF
TRBV27,.,TRBJ2-7,TRBD2,TGTGCCAACGAGCGGGAGGCCTGCTCCTACGAGCAGTACTTC,CANEREACSYEQYF
TRBV29-1,.,TRBJ1-2,.,TGCAGCGTTGAAGATCCATCTGAGGGCTACACCTTC,CSVEDPSEGYTF
TRBV6-5,.,TRBJ1-1,.,TGTGCCAGCGGACTGGAACGGTCGAACACTGAAGCTTTCTTT,CASGLERSNTEAFF
TRBV5-1,.,TRBJ2-1,TRBD2,TGCGCCAGCAGCCTGAATGAGCGGGGGGCGCAGTTCTTC,CASSLNERGAQFF
TRBV7-2,.,TRBJ1-6,TRBD1,TGTGCCAGCAGCTTAGTCACAGGGGGAAATTCACCCCTCCACTTT,CASSLVTGGNSPLHF
TRBV19,.,TRBJ1-3,TRBD1,TGTGCCAGTAGTATACTAGGGACAGAGAGCTCTGGAAACACCATATATTTT,CASSILGTESSGNTIYF
TRBV7-2,.,TRBJ2-5,TRBD2,TGTGCCAGCAGGACTAGCGGGGGGGCACAAGAGACCCAGTACTTC,CASRTSGGAQETQYF
TRBV6-5,.,TRBJ1-1,.,TGTGCCAGCAGGAGGGTAAGGAATATGAACACTGAAGCTTTCTTT,CASRRVRNMNTEAFF
TRBV6-6,.,TRBJ2-5,.,TGTGCCAGCAGTTACCCTCAGGGCCTGGAGACCCAGTACTTC,CASSYPQGLETQYF
TRBV2,.,TRBJ1-1,.,TGTGCCAGGGACTCGGGAGGGGGCACTGAAGCTTTCTTT,CARDSGGGTEAFF
TRBV19,.,TRBJ2-3,TRBD2,TGTGCCAGTACCGGCGGGGGGGCCGGTACGCAGTATTTT,CASTGGGAGTQYF
TRBV6-5,.,TRBJ1-5,.,TGTGCCAGCAGTCCAGGGTTGAACAATCAGCCCCAGCATTTT,CASSPGLNNQPQHF
TRBV19,.,TRBJ2-1,.,TGTGCCAGTAGTATATCCCGACAGGCCAATGAGCAGTTCTTC,CASSISRQANEQFF
TRBV6-1,.,TRBJ2-7,TRBD1,TGTGCCAGCAGTGTTGACAGGGGGGCCTCCTACGAGCAGTACTTC,CASSVDRGASYEQYF
TRBV23-1,.,TRBJ2-7,TRBD1,TGCGCCAGCACCCAAGCGGCCCCAGGGACAGTTCGATACGAGCAGTACTTC,CASTQAAPGTVRYEQYF
TRBV19,.,TRBJ1-5,TRBD1,TGTGCCAGTAGTATCGGGCAGGGGGGTACTCAGCCCCAGCATTTT,CASSIGQGGTQPQHF
TRBV19,.,TRBJ2-2,TRBD1,TGTGCCAGTAGTAACCCCTGGCCGGGACAGGGGACGAACACCGGGGAGCTGTTTTTT,CASSNPWPGQGTNTGELFF
TRBV19,once,TRBJ1-2,.,TGTGCCAGTAGTATATTTGGACAGAGTGTTGGCTACACCTTC,CASSIFGQSVGYTF